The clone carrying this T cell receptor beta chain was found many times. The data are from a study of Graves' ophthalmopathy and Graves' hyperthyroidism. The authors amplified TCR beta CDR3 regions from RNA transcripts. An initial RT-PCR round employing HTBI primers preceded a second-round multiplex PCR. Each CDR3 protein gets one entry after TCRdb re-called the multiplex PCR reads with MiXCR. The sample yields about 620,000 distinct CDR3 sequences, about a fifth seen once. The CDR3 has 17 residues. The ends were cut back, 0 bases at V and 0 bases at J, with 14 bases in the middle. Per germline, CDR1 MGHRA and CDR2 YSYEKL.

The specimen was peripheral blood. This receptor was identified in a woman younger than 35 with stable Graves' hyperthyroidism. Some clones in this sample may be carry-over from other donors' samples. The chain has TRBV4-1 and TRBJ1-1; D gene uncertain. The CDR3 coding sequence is TGCGCCAGCAGCCAAGATTCAGGTTCCCTCATGAACACTGAAGCTTTCTTT. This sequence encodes CASSQDSGSLMNTEAFF.